The 23 T cell receptor beta chains below were found in one sample sequenced in a study of blood T cell repertoires in COVID-19. The repertoire was sequenced with immunoSEQ multiplex PCR; TCRdb's copy has only in-frame clones and lacks some. Among approximately 380,000 clones listed, around 89% were seen once. The specimen was PBMCs or T cells enriched from blood (not recorded which). The receptors derive from a woman aged 18-35 years who had recovered from COVID-19.

The rearrangement joins TRBV19 to TRBJ1-2, with D perhaps TRBD1 (6 bases). Trimming pared 6 bases from V and 4 bases from J, leaving 18 bases between. The CDR3 is made up of 15 amino acids. Germline assignment: CDR1 LNHDA and CDR2 SQIVND (reference sequence). The CDR3 here is CASSPTGRDFYGYTF. DNA of the CDR3: TGTGCCAGTAGCCCTACAGGGAGGGACTTCTATGGCTACACCTTC.

V usage is TRBV5-3 and J usage is TRBJ1-2; 7 bases line up with TRBD1. TRBV5-3 is filed as an ORF, its function uncertain. This CDR3 spans 15 amino acids. The V and J ends lost 3 bases and 3 bases, in that order; junction bases with no gene match: 8. CDR3 nucleotide sequence: TGTGCCAGAAGCTCTGAAGGGGGCGAGGACTATGGCTACACCTTC. It yields the protein CARSSEGGEDYGYTF.

A single count supports this clone. The gene calls are TRBV29-1 and TRBJ1-4; 9 bases fit TRBD1. The V gene's germline CDR1 is SQVTM and CDR2 ANQGSEA. The junction had 7 bases not matched to a gene; V was cut back by 6 bases and J by 5 bases. The CDR3 sequence is 14 residues long. CDR3 DNA: TGCAGCGTCAGACAGGGGGGGCTCAATGAAAAACTGTTTTTT. It encodes CSVRQGGLNEKLFF.

The rearrangement links TRBV10-3 to TRBJ1-5, with D possibly matching TRBD1 (5 bases). CDR1 is ENHRY and CDR2 is SYGVKD in the germline V gene. V lost 6 bases, J lost 3 bases, and 21 bases lay in between. The CDR3 has 17 amino acids. Here the CDR3 reads CAISAHGGRGANQPQHF. As DNA, the CDR3 is TGTGCCATCAGCGCGCACGGTGGCCGCGGGGCCAATCAGCCCCAGCATTTT.

The rearrangement uses TRBV6-2 or TRBV6-3 and TRBJ1-5, with 9 bases identical to TRBD1. Looked up from germline, CDR1 is MNHEY and CDR2 is SVGEGT. V shed 2 bases, J shed 2 bases, and the junction held 4 bases outside the gene matches. The CDR3 runs to 16 residues. The CDR3, as DNA: TGTGCCAGCAGTTACCCACAGGGGGCCGGCAATCAGCCCCAGCATTTT. Protein: CASSYPQGAGNQPQHF.

In this sample, this clone turned up many times. CDR3 protein: CASSRLGTAEYNSPLHF. As DNA, the CDR3 is TGTGCCAGCAGCCGCCTTGGGACAGCTGAATATAATTCACCCCTCCACTTT. The rearrangement links TRBV3-1 (or the pseudogene TRBV3-2) to TRBJ1-6; 7 nucleotides match TRBD1. After removal of 4 bases from V and 4 bases from J, the junction contained 10 bases not matched to a gene. CDR3 length: 17 residues. Per germline, CDR1 LGHDT and CDR2 YNNKEL (reference sequence).

This clone turned up a few times. DNA for the CDR3: TGCGCCAGCAGCCCCTTGACAGGGGATACTTCACCCCTCCACTTT. Translated: CASSPLTGDTSPLHF. The rearrangement uses TRBV5-1 and TRBJ1-6, with 8 bases lining up with TRBD1. This CDR3 comprises 15 residues. Germline-derived CDR1 and CDR2 are SGHRS and YFSETQ. Losses at the gene ends were 4 bases for V and 9 bases for J; bases not matched to a gene: 9. The full variable domain, its missing parts supplied by reference TRBV5-1 and TRBJ1-6, is KAGVTQTPRYLIKTRGQQVTLSCSPISGHRSVSWYQQTPGQGLQFLFEYFSETQRNKGNFPGRFSGRQFSNSRSEMNVSTLELGDSALYLCASSPLTGDTSPLHFGNGTRLTVT.

The chain combines TRBV9 with TRBJ2-1, with D maybe TRBD2 (6 bases). The V end lost 0 bases, the J end lost 1 base, and 11 bases lay between the germline ends. Germline lookup yields CDR1 SGDLS and CDR2 YYNGEE. There are 16 residues in the CDR3. The CDR3 DNA reads as TGTGCCAGCAGCGTAGCATCAGGGACTTCCTACAATGAGCAGTTCTTC. This translates into CASSVASGTSYNEQFF.

V and J are TRBV7-8 and TRBJ1-1; 7 bases map to TRBD1. The CDR3 length is 16 residues. Germline values: CDR1 SGHVS, CDR2 FQNEAQ. Germline trimming cut 4 bases from V and 5 bases from J; bases unmatched to any gene: 13. Written as DNA, the CDR3 is TGTGCCAGCAGCTCAGAGCGACAGGGCGGTCCGACTGAAGCTTTCTTT. Translated: CASSSERQGGPTEAFF.

The chain uses TRBV7-2 and TRBJ2-2, with 13 nucleotides matching TRBD2. Germline-derived CDR1 and CDR2 are SGHTA and FQGNSA. The V gene end was trimmed by 5 bases and the J gene end by 5 bases; junction bases not matched to a gene: 11. The CDR3 runs 18 residues. The CDR3 loop reads CASSARLAGGLGTGELFF. The CDR3 DNA reads TGTGCCAGCAGCGCCCGACTAGCGGGGGGCCTCGGTACCGGGGAGCTGTTTTTT.

The rearrangement joins TRBV7-2 to TRBJ1-2; no definite D call. Trimming stripped 1 base from V and 8 bases from J, with 11 bases between. The CDR3 runs to 13 residues. From germline, CDR1 is SGHTA and CDR2 FQGNSA. In nucleotides, the CDR3 is TGTGCCAGCAGCTTAGAAGCGGTTGGGGGCTACACCTTC. Protein sequence: CASSLEAVGGYTF.

DNA for the CDR3: TGTGCCAGCAGCTTAGAGGCAGGATGGGAGCAGTACTTC. Translated, it gives CASSLEAGWEQYF. The chain carries TRBV11-2 and TRBJ2-7; the D is unclear. V was cut by 0 bases and J by 7 bases, with 10 bases left in between. Germline CDR1 and CDR2: SGHAT and FQNNGV. CDR3 length equals 13 residues.

This clone was counted a few times. This rearrangement joins TRBV19 to TRBJ2-7; TRBD2 matches 14 bases. V shed 6 bases, J shed 0 bases, and the junction held 13 bases outside the gene matches. The CDR3 runs to 19 residues. Germline CDR1 LNHDA, CDR2 SQIVND (reference sequence). CDR3 sequence: CASSHLRTSGGQSSYEQYF. The CDR3 coding sequence is TGTGCCAGTAGCCACCTCCGGACTAGCGGGGGGCAAAGCTCCTACGAGCAGTACTTC. Drawing the rest from reference TRBV19 and TRBJ2-7, the complete variable domain is DGGITQSPKYLFRKEGQNVTLSCEQNLNHDAMYWYRQDPGQGLRLIYYSQIVNDFQKGDIAEGYSVSREKKESFPLTVTSAQKNPTAFYLCASSHLRTSGGQSSYEQYFGPGTRLTVT.

The CDR3 spells CASSPGQGTYEQYF. CDR3 in DNA: TGTGCCAGCTCCCCCGGACAGGGGACCTACGAGCAGTACTTC. This sequence joins TRBV18 and TRBJ2-7; 9 positions agree with TRBD1. The germline gives CDR1 KGHSH, CDR2 LQKENI. The CDR3 totals 14 residues. Trimming at V came to 6 bases and at J to 2 bases, leaving 5 bases not matched to a gene.

J is TRBJ2-7 and V is TRBV5-4, with 7 bases fitting TRBD1. Germline lookup yields CDR1 SGHNT and CDR2 YYREEE (reference sequence). The CDR3 extends over 13 amino acids. Trimming at V came to 4 bases and at J to 6 bases, leaving 7 bases not matched to a gene. In DNA, the CDR3 is TGTGCCAGCAGCCCGGACAGGACCGGCGAGCAGTACTTC. Amino acids: CASSPDRTGEQYF.

This CDR3 is CASSLRRYQETQYF. CDR3 nucleotide sequence: TGTGCCAGCTCACTTAGGAGGTACCAAGAGACCCAGTACTTC. The V call is TRBV18, the J call TRBJ2-5, with D tentatively TRBD2 (5 bases). Between the trimmed V and J ends, which lost 4 bases and 0 bases, there was a span of 9 bases. The CDR3 length is 14 residues. From germline, CDR1 is KGHSH and CDR2 LQKENI.

The rearrangement links TRBV5-6 to TRBJ1-1; D possibly corresponds to TRBD1 (6 bases). The V end was cut by 4 bases, the J end by 3 bases, with 13 bases between. This CDR3 region has 14 residues. The germline gives CDR1 SGHDT, CDR2 YYEEEE. The CDR3: CASSPQGYDTEAFF. The CDR3 bases are TGTGCCAGCAGCCCCCAGGGGTATGACACTGAAGCTTTCTTT.

CDR3 in amino acids: CASSSLAAGKLYTQYF. The CDR3, as DNA: TGTGCCAGCAGTTCGCTTGCGGCGGGGAAGTTATATACGCAGTATTTT. The gene calls are TRBV6-2 or TRBV6-3 and TRBJ2-3, with D maybe TRBD2 (6 bases). The CDR3 loop spans 16 amino acids. V was cut by 4 bases and J by 7 bases, with 21 bases left in between. In germline, CDR1 is MNHEY, CDR2 SVGEGT.

The chain links TRBV24-1 to TRBJ2-2; no clear D. This CDR3 region has 14 residues. Germline-derived CDR1 and CDR2 are KGHDR and SFDVKD. Trimming stripped 12 bases from V and 0 bases from J, with 13 bases between. The CDR3: CASSVGSNTGELFF. Written as DNA, the CDR3 is TGTGCCTCTAGTGTCGGGTCGAACACCGGGGAGCTGTTTTTT.

V usage is TRBV9 and J usage is TRBJ2-7, with unresolved D. Germline V lookup: CDR1 SGDLS, CDR2 YYNGEE. The CDR3 consists of 16 residues. The V end was cut by 3 bases, the J end by 3 bases, with 19 bases between. This CDR3 is CASSALVGSGFYEQYF. CDR3 sequence (DNA): TGTGCCAGCAGCGCCCTCGTAGGCTCAGGTTTCTACGAGCAGTACTTC.

The chain combines TRBV9 with TRBJ1-4; 12 nucleotides line up with TRBD1. The length of the CDR3 is 19 residues. Germline V lookup: CDR1 SGDLS, CDR2 YYNGEE. Trimming at V came to 0 bases and at J to 0 bases, leaving 6 bases not matched to a gene. The DNA for the CDR3 is TGTGCCAGCAGCGTAGCTACGGGACAGGGGGCAACAACTAATGAAAAACTGTTTTTT. Translation gives CASSVATGQGATTNEKLFF.

In DNA form, the CDR3 reads TGTGCCAGCAGCCTTTCGAACTTTCCTAGCACAGATACGCAGTATTTT. Translation: CASSLSNFPSTDTQYF. The chain combines TRBV25-1 with TRBJ2-3; D ambiguous. Germline assignment: CDR1 MGHDK and CDR2 SYGVNS. This CDR3 is built from 16 residues. With 6 bases removed from V and 0 bases from J, the gap between germline ends came to 16 bases.

V usage is TRBV28 and J usage is TRBJ1-1; TRBD1 matches 7 bases. There are 14 residues in the CDR3. V gave up 5 bases and J gave up 1 base; unmatched junction bases: 4. Germline V lookup: CDR1 MDHEN, CDR2 SYDVKM. CDR3 sequence: CASSPDRENTEAFF. Here the CDR3 DNA reads TGTGCCAGCAGTCCTGACAGGGAGAACACTGAAGCTTTCTTT.